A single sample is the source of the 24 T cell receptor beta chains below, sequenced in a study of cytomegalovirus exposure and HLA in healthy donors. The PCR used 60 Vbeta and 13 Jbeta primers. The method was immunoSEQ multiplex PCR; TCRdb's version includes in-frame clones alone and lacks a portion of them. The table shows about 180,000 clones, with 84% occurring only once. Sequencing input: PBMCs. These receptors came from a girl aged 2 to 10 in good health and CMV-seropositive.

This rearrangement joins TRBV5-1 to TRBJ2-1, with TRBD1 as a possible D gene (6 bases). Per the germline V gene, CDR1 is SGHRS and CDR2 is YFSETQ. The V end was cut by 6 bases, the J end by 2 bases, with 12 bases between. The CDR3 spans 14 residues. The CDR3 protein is CASTFRQAYNEQFF. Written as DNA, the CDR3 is TGCGCCAGCACCTTTCGACAGGCCTACAATGAGCAGTTCTTC. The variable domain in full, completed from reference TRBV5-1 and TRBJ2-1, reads KAGVTQTPRYLIKTRGQQVTLSCSPISGHRSVSWYQQTPGQGLQFLFEYFSETQRNKGNFPGRFSGRQFSNSRSEMNVSTLELGDSALYLCASTFRQAYNEQFFGPGTRLTVL.

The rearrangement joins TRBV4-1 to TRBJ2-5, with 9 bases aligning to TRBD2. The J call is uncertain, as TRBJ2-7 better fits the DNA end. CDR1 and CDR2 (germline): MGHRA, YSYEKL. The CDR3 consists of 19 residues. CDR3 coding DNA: TGCGCCAGCAGCCAAGCTTTCGGTAGCGGGAGATTAATCACCTACGAGCAGTACTTC. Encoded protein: CASSQAFGSGRLITYEQYF.

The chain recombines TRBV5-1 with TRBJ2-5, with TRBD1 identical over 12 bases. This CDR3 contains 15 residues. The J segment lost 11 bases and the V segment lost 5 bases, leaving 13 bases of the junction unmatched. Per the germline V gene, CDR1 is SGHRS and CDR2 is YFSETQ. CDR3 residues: CASRNGTGGLNEQYF. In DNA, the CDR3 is TGCGCCAGCAGAAACGGGACAGGGGGCTTAAATGAGCAGTACTTC.

In DNA, the CDR3 is TGTGCCAGCAGTTTATTTCGGGTCTCTGGGGCCAACGTCCTGACTTTC. This codes for CASSLFRVSGANVLTF. This chain links TRBV28 with TRBJ2-6; no clear D. Germline CDR1 reads MDHEN; CDR2 reads SYDVKM. The CDR3 sequence is 16 residues long. V was pared by 1 base and J by 0 bases, with 7 bases between. Using reference TRBV28 and TRBJ2-6 for the parts outside the CDR3, the full variable domain is DVKVTQSSRYLVKRTGEKVFLECVQDMDHENMFWYRQDPGLGLRLIYFSYDVKMKEKGDIPEGYSVSREKKERFSLILESASTNQTSMYLCASSLFRVSGANVLTFGAGSRLTVL.

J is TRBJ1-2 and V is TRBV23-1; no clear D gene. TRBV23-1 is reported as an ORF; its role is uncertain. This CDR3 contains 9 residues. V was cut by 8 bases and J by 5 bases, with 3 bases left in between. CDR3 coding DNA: TGCGCCAGCCGTTATGGCTACACCTTC. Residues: CASRYGYTF.

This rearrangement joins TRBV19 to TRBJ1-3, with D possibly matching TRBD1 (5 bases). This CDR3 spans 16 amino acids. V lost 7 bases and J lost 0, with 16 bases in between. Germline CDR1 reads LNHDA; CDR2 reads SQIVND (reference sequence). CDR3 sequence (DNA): TGTGCCAGTAATGCGCTGGGACTCCTCTCTGGAAACACCATATATTTT. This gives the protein CASNALGLLSGNTIYF. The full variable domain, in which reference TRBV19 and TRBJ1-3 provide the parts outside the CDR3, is DGGITQSPKYLFRKEGQNVTLSCEQNLNHDAMYWYRQDPGQGLRLIYYSQIVNDFQKGDIAEGYSVSREKKESFPLTVTSAQKNPTAFYLCASNALGLLSGNTIYFGEGSWLTVV.

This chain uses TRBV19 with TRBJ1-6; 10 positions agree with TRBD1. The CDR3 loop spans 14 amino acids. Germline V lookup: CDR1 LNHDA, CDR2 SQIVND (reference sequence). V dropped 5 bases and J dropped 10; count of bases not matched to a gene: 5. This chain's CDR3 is CASSAGTGVSPLHF. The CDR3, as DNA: TGTGCCAGTAGTGCCGGGACAGGGGTGTCACCCCTCCACTTT.

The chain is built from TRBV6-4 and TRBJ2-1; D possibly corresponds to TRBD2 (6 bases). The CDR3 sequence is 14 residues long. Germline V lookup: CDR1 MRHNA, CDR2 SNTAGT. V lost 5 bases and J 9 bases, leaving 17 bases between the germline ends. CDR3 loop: CASSTGLYSVEQFF. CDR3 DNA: TGTGCCAGCAGTACCGGACTATATTCGGTTGAGCAGTTCTTC.

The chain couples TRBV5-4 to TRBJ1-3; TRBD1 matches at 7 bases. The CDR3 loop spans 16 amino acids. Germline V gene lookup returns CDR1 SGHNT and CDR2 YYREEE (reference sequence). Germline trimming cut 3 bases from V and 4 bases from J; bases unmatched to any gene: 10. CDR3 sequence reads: CASSSNRGSQGNTIYF. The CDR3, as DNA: TGTGCCAGCAGCTCCAACAGGGGTTCCCAAGGAAACACCATATATTTT.

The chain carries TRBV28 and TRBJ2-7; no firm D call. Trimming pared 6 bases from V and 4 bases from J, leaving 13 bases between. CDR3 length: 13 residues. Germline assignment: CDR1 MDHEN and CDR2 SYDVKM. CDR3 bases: TGTGCCAGCAGCCCTCCTATTGGTTACGAGCAGTACTTC. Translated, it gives CASSPPIGYEQYF.

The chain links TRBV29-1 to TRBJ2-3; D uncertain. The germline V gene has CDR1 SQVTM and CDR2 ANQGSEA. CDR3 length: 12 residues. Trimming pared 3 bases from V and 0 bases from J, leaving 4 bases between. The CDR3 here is CSVEGSTDTQYF. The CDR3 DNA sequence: TGCAGCGTTGAGGGCAGCACAGATACGCAGTATTTT.

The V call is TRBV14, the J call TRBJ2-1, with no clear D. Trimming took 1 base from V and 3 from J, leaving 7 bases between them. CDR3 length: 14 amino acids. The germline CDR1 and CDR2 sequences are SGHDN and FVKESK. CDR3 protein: CASSQVSNYNEQFF. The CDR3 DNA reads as TGTGCCAGCAGCCAAGTCAGTAACTACAATGAGCAGTTCTTC.

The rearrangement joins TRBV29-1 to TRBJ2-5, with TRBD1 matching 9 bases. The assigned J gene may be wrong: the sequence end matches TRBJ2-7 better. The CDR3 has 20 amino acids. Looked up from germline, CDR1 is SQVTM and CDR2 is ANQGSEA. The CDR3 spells CSVEDPITMSGTGNFYEQYF. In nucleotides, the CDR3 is TGCAGCGTTGAAGATCCGATCACTATGAGTGGGACAGGGAATTTCTACGAGCAGTACTTC.

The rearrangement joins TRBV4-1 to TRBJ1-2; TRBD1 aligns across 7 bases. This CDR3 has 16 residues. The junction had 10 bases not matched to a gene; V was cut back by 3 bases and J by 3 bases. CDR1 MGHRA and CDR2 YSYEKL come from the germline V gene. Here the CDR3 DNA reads TGCGCCAGCAGCCATTCCAGACAGGGACAGTACTATGGCTACACCTTC. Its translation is CASSHSRQGQYYGYTF.

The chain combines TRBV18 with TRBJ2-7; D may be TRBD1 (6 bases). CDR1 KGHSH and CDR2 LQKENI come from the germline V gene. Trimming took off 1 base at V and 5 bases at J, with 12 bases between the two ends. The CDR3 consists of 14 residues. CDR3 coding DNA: TGTGCCAGCTCACCACGAGGACAGCGCAACGAGCAGTACTTC. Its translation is CASSPRGQRNEQYF.

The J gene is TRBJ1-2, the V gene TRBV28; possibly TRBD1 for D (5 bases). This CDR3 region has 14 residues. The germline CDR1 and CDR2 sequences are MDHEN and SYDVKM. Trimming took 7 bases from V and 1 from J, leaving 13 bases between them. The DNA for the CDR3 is TGTGCCAGCACCAGGACACGCCATAACTATGGCTACACCTTC. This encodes CASTRTRHNYGYTF.

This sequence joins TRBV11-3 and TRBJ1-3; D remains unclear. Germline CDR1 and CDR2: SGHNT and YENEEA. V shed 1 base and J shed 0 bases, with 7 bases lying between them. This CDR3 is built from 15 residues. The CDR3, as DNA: TGTGCCAGCAGCTTAGCGGTCCACTCTGGAAACACCATATATTTT. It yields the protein CASSLAVHSGNTIYF.

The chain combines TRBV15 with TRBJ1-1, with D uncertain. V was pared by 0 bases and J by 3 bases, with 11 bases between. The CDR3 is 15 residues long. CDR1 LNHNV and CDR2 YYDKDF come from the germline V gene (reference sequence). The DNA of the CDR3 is TGTGCCACCAGCAGAGAGGGAGGGCCCGACACTGAAGCTTTCTTT. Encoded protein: CATSREGGPDTEAFF.

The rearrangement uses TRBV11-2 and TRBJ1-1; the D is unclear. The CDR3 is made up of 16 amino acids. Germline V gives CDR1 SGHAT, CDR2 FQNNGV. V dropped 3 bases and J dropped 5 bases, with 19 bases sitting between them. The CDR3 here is CASSLVLGMAGTEAFF. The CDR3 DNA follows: TGTGCCAGCAGCTTGGTTTTAGGGATGGCGGGTACTGAAGCTTTCTTT.

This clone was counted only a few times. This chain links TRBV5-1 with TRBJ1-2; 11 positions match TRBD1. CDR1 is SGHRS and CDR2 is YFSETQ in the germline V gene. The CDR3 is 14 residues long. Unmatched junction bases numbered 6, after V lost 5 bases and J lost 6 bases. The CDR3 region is CASRETGQGDGYTF. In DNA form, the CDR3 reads TGCGCCAGCAGGGAAACGGGACAGGGGGATGGCTACACCTTC.

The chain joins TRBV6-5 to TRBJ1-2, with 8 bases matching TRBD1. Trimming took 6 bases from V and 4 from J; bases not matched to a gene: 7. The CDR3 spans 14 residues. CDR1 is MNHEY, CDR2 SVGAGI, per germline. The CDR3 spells CASSEQGVTYGYTF. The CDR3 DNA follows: TGTGCCAGCAGCGAACAGGGGGTTACCTATGGCTACACCTTC.

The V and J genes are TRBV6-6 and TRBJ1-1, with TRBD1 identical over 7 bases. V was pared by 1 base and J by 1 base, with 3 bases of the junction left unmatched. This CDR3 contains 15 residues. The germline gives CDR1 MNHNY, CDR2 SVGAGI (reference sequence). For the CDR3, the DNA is TGTGCCAGCAGTTACTATCGGACAGGGAACACTGAAGCTTTCTTT. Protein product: CASSYYRTGNTEAFF.

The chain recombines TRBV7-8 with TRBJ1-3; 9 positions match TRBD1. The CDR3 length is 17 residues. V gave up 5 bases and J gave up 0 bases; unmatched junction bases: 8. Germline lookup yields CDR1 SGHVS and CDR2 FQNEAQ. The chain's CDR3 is CASSTKQGAASGNTIYF. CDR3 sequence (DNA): TGTGCCAGCAGCACCAAACAGGGGGCGGCCTCTGGAAACACCATATATTTT.

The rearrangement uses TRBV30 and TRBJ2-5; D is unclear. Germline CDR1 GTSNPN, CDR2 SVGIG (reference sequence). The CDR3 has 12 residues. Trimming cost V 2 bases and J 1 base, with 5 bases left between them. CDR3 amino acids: CAWSRVQETQYF. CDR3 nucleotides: TGTGCCTGGAGTCGCGTCCAAGAGACCCAGTACTTC.